This T cell receptor beta chain came from a study of T cells in Graves' hyperthyroidism and ophthalmopathy. A few counts support this clonotype. Its antigen is as yet unknown. General study points: Most thyroid-expanded clonotypes above 0.001 were also found in blood.

There were TCR beta CDR3 regions amplified from RNA transcripts. First-round RT-PCR with HTBI primers amplified the TCR CDR3 region. TCRdb re-called the multiplex PCR reads with MiXCR, one entry per CDR3 protein. The table records about 640,000 distinct CDR3 sequences, 20% of them present only once. The study included ophthalmopathy patients with Clinical Activity Score at least 3, NOSPECS grade at least 4 and duration under 3 months. Exclusion of patients followed from uncontrolled infection, other autoimmune disease, pregnancy or lactation. Orbital computed tomography and thyroid ultrasound, together with serum TRAb and thyroxine and clinical symptoms, were used for diagnoses. Trimming removed 3 bases at V and 7 bases at J, with 12 bases between. The CDR3 has 14 residues. CDR1 is MDHEN, CDR2 SYDVKM, per germline.

This sequence originates from a man aged 30-40 years with Graves' ophthalmopathy. The specimen was blood. The chain carries TRBV28 and TRBJ2-2, with D possibly TRBD2 on 6 matching bases. The CDR3 spells CASSFVISGGELFF. The DNA of the CDR3 is TGTGCCAGCAGTTTCGTAATTAGCGGCGGGGAGCTGTTTTTT.